The 6 T cell receptor beta chains below were found in one sample sequenced in a study of T cells in localized non-small cell lung cancer. Only in-frame clones appear in the TCRdb table, and some are missing; sequencing was by immunoSEQ multiplex PCR. The table lists 25,000 to 35,000 clones, about four fifths of them singletons. The sequencing used peripheral blood, collected before any cancer treatment. The receptors stem from a male donor at least 60 years old with stage III squamous cell lung carcinoma.

The V and J genes are TRBV7-2 and TRBJ2-5, with D tentatively TRBD1 (5 bases). The CDR3 runs to 14 residues. Trimming took off 6 bases at V and 1 base at J, with 12 bases between the two ends. In germline, CDR1 is SGHTA, CDR2 FQGNSA. CDR3: CASSFWGPQETQYF. The CDR3 nucleotides read TGTGCCAGCAGTTTTTGGGGCCCCCAAGAGACCCAGTACTTC. The whole variable domain, filled in from reference TRBV7-2 and TRBJ2-5, reads GAGVSQSPSNKVTEKGKDVELRCDPISGHTALYWYRQSLGQGLEFLIYFQGNSAPDKSGLPSDRFSAERTGGSVSTLTIQRTQQEDSAVYLCASSFWGPQETQYFGPGTRLLVL.

This clone was detected only a few times. This sequence joins TRBV9 and TRBJ2-3; D gene ambiguous. V lost 2 bases to trimming and J lost 0 bases, with 10 bases between them. CDR3 length: 15 amino acids. CDR1 SGDLS and CDR2 YYNGEE come from the germline V gene. CDR3: CASSVRLSSTDTQYF. The CDR3 DNA is TGTGCCAGCAGCGTCCGGTTATCTAGCACAGATACGCAGTATTTT.

The chain combines TRBV9 with TRBJ2-2; D is undetermined. V shed 0 bases and J shed 1 base, with 4 bases lying between them. In germline, CDR1 is SGDLS, CDR2 YYNGEE. The CDR3 consists of 14 residues. CDR3 loop: CASSVAGNTGELFF. DNA for the CDR3: TGTGCCAGCAGCGTAGCCGGGAACACCGGGGAGCTGTTTTTT.

The chain links TRBV6-1 to TRBJ1-3; a weak D match, TRBD1 (6 bases). The CDR3 loop spans 15 amino acids. With 0 bases removed from V and 3 bases from J, the gap between germline ends came to 9 bases. CDR1 is MNHNS, CDR2 SASEGT, per germline. CDR3 sequence: CASSEAQGGGNTIYF. The CDR3 nucleotides are TGTGCCAGCAGTGAAGCACAGGGCGGTGGAAACACCATATATTTT.

For the CDR3, the DNA is TGTGCCAGCAGCTTAGATGTTGCCGGAACCTACGAGCAGTACTTC. Translating gives CASSLDVAGTYEQYF. The chain has TRBV11-2 and TRBJ2-7; D ambiguous. Germline-derived CDR1 and CDR2 are SGHAT and FQNNGV. Trimming took off 0 bases at V and 2 bases at J, with 11 bases between the two ends. The CDR3 sequence is 15 residues long.

The CDR3 DNA follows: TGTGCCAGCAGCATTAGCGGGGGGGCCCGCGAGACCCAGTACTTC. It is translated as CASSISGGARETQYF. The chain combines TRBV7-8 with TRBJ2-5; 11 positions match TRBD2. The CDR3 consists of 15 residues. Unmatched junction bases numbered 7, after V lost 5 bases and J lost 5 bases. From germline, CDR1 is SGHVS and CDR2 FQNEAQ.